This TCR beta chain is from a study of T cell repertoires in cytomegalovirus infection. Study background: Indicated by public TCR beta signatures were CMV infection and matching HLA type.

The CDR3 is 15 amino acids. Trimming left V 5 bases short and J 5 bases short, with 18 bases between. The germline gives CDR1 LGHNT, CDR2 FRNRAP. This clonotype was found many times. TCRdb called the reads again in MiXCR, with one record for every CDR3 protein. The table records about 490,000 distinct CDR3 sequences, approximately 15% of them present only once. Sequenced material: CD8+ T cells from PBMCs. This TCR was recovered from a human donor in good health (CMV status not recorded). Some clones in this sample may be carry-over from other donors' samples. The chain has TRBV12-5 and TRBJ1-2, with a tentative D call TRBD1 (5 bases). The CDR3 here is CASGPVSTVSYGYTF. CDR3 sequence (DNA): TGTGCTAGTGGTCCCGTTTCGACAGTCTCGTATGGCTACACCTTC.